This T cell receptor beta chain was identified in a study of blood T cell repertoires in COVID-19 (TCRdb year 2020). With respect to the entire study: Samples covering the acute and convalescent phases of COVID-19 were provided by collaborators in the United States, Italy and Spain. The prospective study material was composed of cDNA or gDNA derived from T cells, B-cell-depleted T cells, or PBMCs. The dataset comprised deeply sampled blood TCRbeta repertoires from subjects exposed to, actively infected with, or recovered from COVID-19. The repertoires were made available in a free public database intended to serve as a resource for research on the immune response to SARS-CoV-2. The samples were drawn from the first 160 participants of the ongoing ImmuneRACE study and from 950 to 1,500 subjects provided by 6 global collaborators. Sample metadata almost always included a de-identified subject ID, COVID-19 status, age in years and sex. Where HLA class I and class II types were available, the types were taken from metadata supplied by the sample provider, not from assay-based typing. Summary of the overall study and its limitations: Clinical and demographic metadata were provided uncurated, with the amount varying by source and participant.

Participants in the prospective study were enrolled through a virtual design, were aged roughly 18 to 100 years, and lived in some 24 United States geographic areas. In the prospective study, participants were assigned to cohorts based on the clinical history participants reported in a screening survey and a study questionnaire. For ImmuneRACE Cohort 3, a participant was defined as recovered based on two consecutive negative NP/OP PCR tests, clearance by a healthcare professional, or resolution of symptoms. In the prospective study, mobile phlebotomists collected whole blood, serum and a nasopharyngeal or oropharyngeal swab from each participant. Prospective study participants could optionally give additional blood draws and questionnaires over an approximately two-month period. Before DNA extraction, prospective study blood samples were shipped either frozen or at room temperature. The V end loses 0 bases and the J end loses 0 bases, and a stretch of 6 bases separates them. Reading the germline V gene gives CDR1 SGHRS and CDR2 YFSETQ. From cysteine to phenylalanine, the CDR3 is 14 amino acids long. CDR3 DNA is the only sequence kept; it has 42 bases, read in frame from the first base.

As regards this clone: Its antigen is not yet known. One base away there is no much larger clone; base qualities are not given.

TCRbeta CDR3 regions were amplified from genomic DNA by means of the immunoSEQ Assay, a bias-controlled multiplex PCR. As for how the authors treated the data: Nucleated cell counts per sample were estimated from amplification of reference gene primers within the assay. To quantify the absolute abundance of each unique TCRbeta CDR3 rearrangement, sequence reads were collapsed and filtered. For each sample, productive Simpson clonality was calculated by taking the square root of Simpson's diversity index across productive rearrangements. TCRdb provides this immuneACCESS table in a form limited to in-frame rearrangements. Some clones are lacking; in checked studies, under half of them reflect an unresolved V gene, and why the rest are absent is not known. V and J calls and clone size are copied from that table; D and trimming were computed from the DNA. The sample table contains fewer than 450,000 clones; only one count was recorded for 88% of them. In total, the top ten clones hold roughly 1.2% of the sample.

This TCR was sampled from a woman in her late teens or twenties who had recovered from COVID-19. This sequence uses TRBV5-1 and TRBJ1-1; perhaps TRBD1 is the D gene, with 5 bases matching. Specimen: PBMCs or T cells enriched from blood (not recorded which). The CDR3 in this case is CASSLGTMNTEAFF. The nucleotide sequence reads as follows: TGCGCCAGCAGCTTGGGGACAATGAACACTGAAGCTTTCTTT.